Listed below are T cell receptor beta chains from one sample, sequenced in a study of T cells after yellow fever vaccination. MiXCR, run by TCRdb on the 5' RACE reads, gives a single entry per CDR3 protein. Of 300,000 or so distinct CDR3 sequences listed, 3% to 4.5% were seen once; the top ten hold 20% to 30%. The material sequenced was PBMCs, taken 5 days after the yellow fever booster vaccination. Every receptor here comes from a man aged 18 to 29 who received the YFV17D yellow fever vaccine. CDR3s leave out the opening cysteine and the closing phenylalanine or tryptophan. Each record gives: J gene, V gene, CDR3 protein.

>TRBJ2-7|TRBV18
ASSPGLGTSGYEQY
>TRBJ2-1|TRBV5-4
ASGRRGGVLHEQF
>TRBJ2-3|TRBV7-3
ASSLKVGPDTQY
>TRBJ1-1|TRBV12-3/TRBV12-4
ASSLSQANTEAF
>TRBJ2-7|TRBV3-1
ASSQRGGLEQY
>TRBJ1-2|TRBV6-2/TRBV6-3
ASSLKMGFYGYT
>TRBJ2-3|TRBV9
ASSVGGRTDTQY
>TRBJ2-2|TRBV25-1
ASSDPGNTGELF
>TRBJ1-3|TRBV10-1
ASSVRGRSSGNTIY
>TRBJ1-3|TRBV5-5
ASSVDRGTGNTIY
>TRBJ2-3|TRBV4-3
ASSQEDSYTQY
>TRBJ1-2|TRBV2
ASSEGSRGYYGYT
>TRBJ2-3|TRBV20-1
SARGPGVADTQY
>TRBJ1-5|TRBV24-1
ATSDWWGSNQPQH
>TRBJ1-1|TRBV6-6
ASSLGGSQTF
>TRBJ1-5|TRBV3-1
ASSRSPYSNQPQH
>TRBJ2-3|TRBV12-2
ASPAGVGGTADPPDTQY
>TRBJ2-3|TRBV7-8
ASRRPGRTILRDTQY
>TRBJ1-6|TRBV7-2
ASSPPGQGHSPLH
>TRBJ2-3|TRBV20-1
SAITGGPSDTQY
>TRBJ1-4|TRBV7-2
ASSPEGAANEKLF
>TRBJ2-5|TRBV29-1
SANPGQQETQY
>TRBJ1-2|TRBV12-3/TRBV12-4
ASRRTGLGGYT
>TRBJ2-2|TRBV6-5
ASSKAGANTGELF
>TRBJ2-1|TRBV6-5
ASSVTRAYNEQF
>TRBJ1-2|TRBV7-9
ASSGGGQGFYGYT
>TRBJ1-2|TRBV18
ASSPPPGIVSGGYT
>TRBJ2-3|TRBV6-6
ASSGGTDTQY
>TRBJ2-7|TRBV21-1
ASSSARDRGFHEQY
>TRBJ2-2|TRBV10-3
AISGRDWGAGELF
>TRBJ2-7|TRBV27
ASSLWGPVVSSYEQY
>TRBJ2-1|TRBV6-2/TRBV6-3
ASSEKWPSLPYNEQF
>TRBJ1-1|TRBV3-1
ASSQEAGFMNTEAF
>TRBJ1-6|TRBV4-3
ASSQDWVGGNSPLH
>TRBJ1-3|TRBV30
AWREGGYSGNTIY
>TRBJ2-5|TRBV5-1
ASSSLTGETQY
>TRBJ1-4|TRBV5-1
ASSAWTVNEKLF
>TRBJ1-2|TRBV7-6
ASSLAGTGYT
>TRBJ2-3|TRBV3-1
ASSQQTGNTQY
>TRBJ2-3|TRBV20-1
SARDPKGGDTQY
>TRBJ2-7|TRBV6-5
ASSPGQGVREQY
>TRBJ2-6|TRBV18
ASSPSVSSGANVLT
>TRBJ1-1|TRBV7-9
ASSLGWAVAEAF
>TRBJ2-3|TRBV7-8
ASSPGNAGVPHTQY
>TRBJ2-1|TRBV7-2
ASSLVVAGATQF
>TRBJ2-1|TRBV4-1
ASSFQEGPGNEQF
>TRBJ2-1|TRBV20-1
SARWGGSSYNEQF
>TRBJ2-2|TRBV12-3/TRBV12-4
ASTPTGELF
>TRBJ2-2|TRBV11-3
ASSQPPGANTGELF
>TRBJ1-5|TRBV28
ASSLSAGTNQPQH
>TRBJ1-6|TRBV6-5
ASSYSFGTGHNSPLH
>TRBJ1-6|TRBV11-2
ASSLTDTGAYNSPLH
>TRBJ1-2|TRBV5-1
ASSPRGANYGYT
>TRBJ2-2|TRBV12-3/TRBV12-4
ASSFRQGAGELF
>TRBJ1-4|TRBV7-2
ASSFAGTGGEKLF
>TRBJ1-2|TRBV9
ASSTRTGGGGYT
>TRBJ1-3|TRBV6-6
ASSYFITRGASGNTIY
>TRBJ1-2|TRBV28
ASSFGAGAGEGYT
>TRBJ2-5|TRBV7-2
ASSSLKETQY
>TRBJ1-5|TRBV12-3/TRBV12-4
ASSLLPGVDQPQH